Below, 20 T cell receptor beta chains from the same sample are listed, as sequenced in a study of cytomegalovirus exposure and HLA in healthy donors. PCR employed 60 Vbeta and 13 Jbeta primers. Clones were read by immunoSEQ multiplex PCR, and TCRdb kept only the in-frame ones, dropping some. The table lists roughly 220,000 clones. Sample: PBMCs. These receptors all come from a girl aged 2-10 years in good health and CMV-seropositive.

The chain recombines TRBV27 with TRBJ1-1, with D tentatively TRBD1 (6 bases). The CDR3 covers 14 residues. Germline-derived CDR1 and CDR2 are MNHEY and SMNVEV (reference sequence). V gave up 5 bases and J gave up 5 bases, with 15 bases separating them. The CDR3 loop reads CASSIQQGGTEAFF. The CDR3, as DNA: TGTGCCAGCAGTATCCAACAGGGAGGGACTGAAGCTTTCTTT.

The CDR3 region is CASSQQQGLEYYAEQYF. The CDR3 region has the DNA TGCGCCAGCAGCCAACAACAGGGTTTGGAATACTACGCCGAGCAGTACTTC. V and J are TRBV4-1 and TRBJ2-7; weak D call: TRBD1 (6 bases). The CDR3 length is 17 residues. The germline V and J ends were trimmed by 2 bases and 6 bases, with 23 bases remaining between them. The V gene's germline CDR1 is MGHRA and CDR2 YSYEKL.

V is TRBV7-9 and J is TRBJ2-5, with TRBD1 as a possible D gene (6 bases). In germline, CDR1 is SEHNR, CDR2 FQNEAQ (reference sequence). With 1 base removed from V and 5 bases from J, the gap between germline ends came to 14 bases. The CDR3 totals 15 residues. CDR3 loop: CASSLVTGSGETQYF. Here the CDR3 DNA reads TGTGCCAGCAGCTTAGTAACAGGGTCGGGGGAGACCCAGTACTTC.

The chain recombines TRBV5-1 with TRBJ2-1, with unresolved D. Germline CDR1 and CDR2: SGHRS and YFSETQ. The CDR3 sequence is 17 residues long. Trimming removed 0 bases at V and 0 bases at J, with 13 bases between. The CDR3 DNA is TGCGCCAGCAGCTTGGATGATGCAGGTAGCTCCTACAATGAGCAGTTCTTC. It yields the protein CASSLDDAGSSYNEQFF.

The genes are TRBV27 and TRBJ2-7; 12 nucleotides align to TRBD2. V was clipped by 6 bases and J by 3 bases; unmatched bases: 9. Germline-derived CDR1 and CDR2 are MNHEY and SMNVEV (reference sequence). The CDR3 has 16 residues. CDR3 in amino acids: CASRPNGLAGIYEQYF. Written as DNA, the CDR3 is TGTGCCAGCAGACCCAATGGACTAGCGGGGATCTACGAGCAGTACTTC.

J is TRBJ1-4 and V is TRBV6-1; maybe TRBD1 (5 bases). V lost 3 bases to trimming and J lost 0 bases, with 11 bases between them. The CDR3 has 16 amino acids. Germline V gene data show CDR1 as MNHNS and CDR2 as SASEGT. The CDR3 protein is CASSDPGLATNEKLFF. CDR3 DNA sequence: TGTGCCAGCAGTGATCCAGGGTTGGCAACTAATGAAAAACTGTTTTTT.

The rearrangement uses TRBV25-1 and TRBJ1-6, with TRBD1 as a possible D gene (6 bases). V lost 5 bases and J 6 bases, leaving 8 bases between the germline ends. Per the germline V gene, CDR1 is MGHDK and CDR2 is SYGVNS. There are 13 residues in the CDR3. The CDR3, as DNA: TGTGCCAGCAGTTACAGGGCTAATTCACCCCTCCACTTT. This codes for CASSYRANSPLHF.

The rearrangement links TRBV19 to TRBJ1-2; no clear D gene. The CDR3 consists of 13 residues. CDR1 is LNHDA and CDR2 is SQIVND in the germline V gene (reference sequence). Trimming removed 3 bases at V and 3 bases at J, with 8 bases between. Here the CDR3 reads CASSILVDYGYTF. The CDR3 nucleotides read TGTGCCAGTAGTATTTTGGTAGACTATGGCTACACCTTC.

The genes are TRBV28 and TRBJ1-3; perhaps TRBD1 as D (5 bases). CDR3 length: 15 residues. CDR1 is MDHEN and CDR2 is SYDVKM in the germline V gene. Trimming left V 6 bases short and J 0 bases short, with 12 bases between. The CDR3: CASSSRQSSGNTIYF. The CDR3 DNA reads TGTGCCAGCAGCTCAAGACAGAGCTCTGGAAACACCATATATTTT. The variable domain in full, with the rest retrieved from reference TRBV28 and TRBJ1-3, is DVKVTQSSRYLVKRTGEKVFLECVQDMDHENMFWYRQDPGLGLRLIYFSYDVKMKEKGDIPEGYSVSREKKERFSLILESASTNQTSMYLCASSSRQSSGNTIYFGEGSWLTVV.

The gene calls are TRBV7-3 and TRBJ1-1; D is undetermined. The germline V and J ends were trimmed by 5 bases and 1 base, with 8 bases remaining between them. CDR1 is SGHTA, CDR2 FQGTGA, per germline. The CDR3 consists of 13 residues. The CDR3 bases are TGTGCCAGCAGCCTAGGAGCGAACACTGAAGCTTTCTTT. Its protein is CASSLGANTEAFF.

The chain recombines TRBV6-5 with TRBJ1-4; possibly TRBD1 for D (5 bases). Trimming took 2 bases from V and 0 from J, leaving 10 bases between them. The CDR3 covers 16 residues. Germline V gene data show CDR1 as MNHEY and CDR2 as SVGAGI. The CDR3 protein is CASSYPAGTTNEKLFF. CDR3 DNA sequence: TGTGCCAGCAGTTACCCCGCAGGGACAACTAATGAAAAACTGTTTTTT.

The J gene is TRBJ2-3, the V gene TRBV7-8; 13 bases are a match to TRBD2. The CDR3 contains 15 residues. CDR1 is SGHVS, CDR2 FQNEAQ, per germline. The junction had 5 bases not matched to a gene; V was cut back by 5 bases and J by 6 bases. The CDR3 DNA reads as TGTGCCAGCAGCCGGACTAGCGGGAGTTACGATACGCAGTATTTT. Translated, it gives CASSRTSGSYDTQYF.

This chain connects TRBV5-1 to TRBJ2-1; 9 positions agree with TRBD2. Germline loops: CDR1 SGHRS, CDR2 YFSETQ. This CDR3 comprises 16 residues. The junction had 7 bases not matched to a gene; V was cut back by 0 bases and J by 6 bases. The CDR3 coding sequence is TGCGCCAGCAGCTTGGTCCCGACTAGCGGTTTCAATGAGCAGTTCTTC. It encodes CASSLVPTSGFNEQFF.

The chain joins TRBV2 to TRBJ2-2; possible D gene TRBD2, 6 bases. Germline-derived CDR1 and CDR2 are SNHLY and FYNNEI. The CDR3 spans 12 residues. V gave up 9 bases and J gave up 6 bases, with 11 bases separating them. The CDR3 nucleotides read TGTGCCAGTCAAGGGGACTCCGGGGAGCTGTTTTTT. Translated, it gives CASQGDSGELFF.

This chain connects TRBV19 to TRBJ1-1; no firm D call. Per the germline V gene, CDR1 is LNHDA and CDR2 is SQIVND (reference sequence). The CDR3 totals 15 residues. V was trimmed by 2 bases and J by 1 base, leaving 11 bases between them. CDR3: CASSIKFQRNTEAFF. Written as DNA, the CDR3 is TGTGCCAGTAGTATAAAATTCCAGCGGAACACTGAAGCTTTCTTT. Full variable domain (missing parts from reference TRBV19 and TRBJ1-1): DGGITQSPKYLFRKEGQNVTLSCEQNLNHDAMYWYRQDPGQGLRLIYYSQIVNDFQKGDIAEGYSVSREKKESFPLTVTSAQKNPTAFYLCASSIKFQRNTEAFFGQGTRLTVV.

The chain links TRBV28 to TRBJ2-7, with 10 bases fitting TRBD1. The V gene's germline CDR1 is MDHEN and CDR2 SYDVKM. The CDR3 has 16 residues. The V gene end was trimmed by 4 bases and the J gene end by 3 bases; junction bases not matched to a gene: 9. CDR3 sequence: CASSSLSGQGVYEQYF. As DNA, the CDR3 is TGTGCCAGCAGTTCCTTAAGCGGACAGGGGGTCTACGAGCAGTACTTC.

The rearrangement uses TRBV27 and TRBJ2-5; a weak D match, TRBD1 (5 bases). Germline CDR1 reads MNHEY; CDR2 reads SMNVEV (reference sequence). Trimming cost V 3 bases and J 2 bases, with 10 bases left between them. The CDR3 covers 14 residues. In nucleotides, the CDR3 is TGTGCCAGCAGTTTGGGCAGGGTTCAAGAGACCCAGTACTTC. Translation gives CASSLGRVQETQYF.

J is TRBJ1-2 and V is TRBV4-1, with a possible D match to TRBD1 (5 bases). V was cut by 4 bases and J by 9 bases, with 12 bases left in between. In germline, CDR1 is MGHRA, CDR2 YSYEKL. This CDR3 has 12 amino acids. CDR3 residues: CASSPVGGSYTF. In nucleotides, the CDR3 is TGCGCCAGCAGCCCCGTTGGGGGGAGCTACACCTTC.

The CDR3 nucleotides read TGTGCCAGCAGCCCGGGACTAGCGGGAAGCTCCTACAATGAGCAGTTCTTC. Translation gives CASSPGLAGSSYNEQFF. The chain uses TRBV5-4 and TRBJ2-1; TRBD2 aligns across 13 bases. V lost 4 bases and J lost 0; bases outside the gene matches: 4. The CDR3 totals 17 residues. CDR1 and CDR2 from the germline V gene are SGHNT and YYREEE (reference sequence).

The genes are TRBV9 and TRBJ2-7; D call uncertain. CDR1 is SGDLS and CDR2 is YYNGEE in the germline V gene. The CDR3 has 16 residues. Trimming took 0 bases from V and 0 from J, leaving 13 bases between them. The DNA of the CDR3 is TGTGCCAGCAGCGTAGGCGCCACGCCGAGCTCCTACGAGCAGTACTTC. Its protein is CASSVGATPSSYEQYF. The whole variable domain, filled in from reference TRBV9 and TRBJ2-7, reads DSGVTQTPKHLITATGQRVTLRCSPRSGDLSVYWYQQSLDQGLQFLIQYYNGEERAKGNILERFSAQQFPDLHSELNLSSLELGDSALYFCASSVGATPSSYEQYFGPGTRLTVT.